The text below deals with one T cell receptor (beta chain). V was pared by 4 bases and J by 3 bases, with 13 bases of the junction left unmatched. CDR3 size: 17 residues. Per germline, CDR1 SEHNR and CDR2 FQNEAQ (reference sequence). The entry originates in a study of blood T cell repertoires in COVID-19. Study information: Samples of COVID-19 (acute and convalescent) were obtained from the United States, Italy and Spain. PBMCs, B-cell-depleted T cells, or T cells were the source of the cDNA or gDNA that made up the material.

In the original analysis: It was from reference gene primer amplification that nucleated cell counts were estimated. Repertoires were generated with immunoSEQ multiplex PCR, while TCRdb's copy carries only in-frame clones and drops some. V, J and clone size are taken as reported in that table, and D and trimming were inferred from the DNA itself. The sample holds about 150,000 clones, more than 70% seen once. This receptor was identified in a man between 18 and 29 years old with active or convalescent COVID-19. The chain is built from TRBV7-9 and TRBJ1-2, with 8 bases matching TRBD1. Sequences were obtained from peripheral blood. Here the CDR3 reads CASSSETGDLHYYGYTF. The CDR3 nucleotides read TGTGCCAGCAGCTCGGAGACAGGGGATTTACATTACTATGGCTACACCTTC.